This T cell receptor (beta chain) stems from a study of spatial heterogeneity in lung cancer. Study context: A consistent excess of beta-chain over alpha-chain sequences was detected. Study results and caveats: Counts of expanded intratumoral alpha and beta TCRs tracked tumor mutation counts.

The time point was: sample taken at primary tumor resection. Sequencing was performed on whole RNA extracted from tumor and nontumor lung tissue, or from frozen PBMC, and the material was left unsorted. Each CDR3 protein gets one entry after TCRdb re-called the 5' RACE reads with MiXCR. Of under 7,500 distinct CDR3 sequences listed, 14% are singletons. The CDR3 covers 16 residues. Trimming cost V 5 bases and J 2 bases; bases outside gene matches: 10. Germline lookup yields CDR1 SGHVS and CDR2 FQNEAQ. Points on this clonotype: The antigen is not known. This beta chain is a stray read from a library made for alpha chains; its abundance is not meaningful.

The receptor's source is a female donor with early-stage non-small cell lung cancer. This sequence joins TRBV7-8 and TRBJ2-7, with TRBD1 matching 9 bases. This material consisted of lung tumor tissue, taken at surgery. The CDR3 DNA reads TGTGCCAGCAGCCTGGGGCATGGGACAGGGACCTACGAGCAGTACTTC. Protein sequence: CASSLGHGTGTYEQYF. The full variable domain, rest sourced from reference TRBV7-8 and TRBJ2-7, is GAGVSQSPRYKVAKRGQDVALRCDPISGHVSLFWYQQALGQGPEFLTYFQNEAQLDKSGLPSDRFFAERPEGSVSTLKIQRTQQEDSAVYLCASSLGHGTGTYEQYFGPGTRLTVT.